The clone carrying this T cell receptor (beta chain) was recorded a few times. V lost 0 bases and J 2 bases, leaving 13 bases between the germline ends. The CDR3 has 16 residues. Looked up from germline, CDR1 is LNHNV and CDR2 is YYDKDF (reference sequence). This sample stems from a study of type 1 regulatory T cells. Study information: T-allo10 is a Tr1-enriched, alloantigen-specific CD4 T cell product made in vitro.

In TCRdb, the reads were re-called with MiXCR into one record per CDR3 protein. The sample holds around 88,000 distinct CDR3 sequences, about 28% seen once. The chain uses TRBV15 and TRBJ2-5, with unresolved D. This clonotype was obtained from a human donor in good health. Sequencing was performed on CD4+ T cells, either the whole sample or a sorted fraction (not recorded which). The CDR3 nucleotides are TGTGCCACCAGCAGAGAGTCGGGTAAAGGGCAAGAGACCCAGTACTTC. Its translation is CATSRESGKGQETQYF.